These 32 T cell receptor beta chains came from one sample sequenced in a study of control samples from healthy donors and cancer patients. TCRdb's table, derived via immunoSEQ multiplex PCR, lists solely in-frame clones and lacks some. The repertoire holds approximately 94,000 clones, approximately 90% seen once, with 1.3% in the top ten. Sequenced sample: blood. The receptors stem from a woman aged 45-59 years in good health.

The rearrangement joins TRBV15 to TRBJ1-1; possible D gene TRBD1, 5 bases. CDR1 is LNHNV and CDR2 is YYDKDF in the germline V gene (reference sequence). The CDR3 extends over 16 amino acids. Trimming stripped 5 bases from V and 2 bases from J, with 18 bases between. CDR3 protein: CATSESGTVVNTEAFF. In nucleotides, the CDR3 is TGTGCCACCAGCGAATCCGGGACCGTGGTAAACACTGAAGCTTTCTTT.

This chain joins TRBV9 and TRBJ2-5, with TRBD1 matching 10 bases. This CDR3 has 16 residues. Trimming removed 0 bases from V and 0 bases from J; junction bases left unmatched: 2. Germline lookup yields CDR1 SGDLS and CDR2 YYNGEE. CDR3 nucleotides: TGTGCCAGCAGCGTAGCAGGGACAGGGGACCAAGAGACCCAGTACTTC. Its protein is CASSVAGTGDQETQYF.

The J gene is TRBJ2-1, the V gene TRBV3-1 (or the pseudogene TRBV3-2), with 9 bases aligning to TRBD2. This CDR3 is 16 amino acids long. Germline values: CDR1 LGHDT, CDR2 YNNKEL (reference sequence). The trim removed 3 bases at V and 0 bases at J, leaving 3 bases unmatched. CDR3 coding DNA: TGTGCCAGCAGCCATTTAGCGGGAGACTCCTACAATGAGCAGTTCTTC. Translation: CASSHLAGDSYNEQFF.

The V call is TRBV10-3, the J call TRBJ1-1; the D gene is possibly TRBD1 (6 bases). The CDR3 runs to 12 residues. V lost 10 bases to trimming and J lost 3 bases, with 12 bases between them. Per germline, CDR1 ENHRY and CDR2 SYGVKD. Written as DNA, the CDR3 is TGTGCCAATTCGGACAGACACACTGAAGCTTTCTTT. It encodes CANSDRHTEAFF.

The chain is built from TRBV7-6 and TRBJ2-1; a weak D match, TRBD1 (6 bases). The CDR3 sequence is 14 residues long. CDR1 is SGHVS and CDR2 is FNYEAQ in the germline V gene. Trimming took 3 bases from V and 4 from J, leaving 10 bases between them. CDR3 in DNA: TGTGCCAGCAGCTTGGACAGAAGGTACAATGAGCAGTTCTTC. It encodes CASSLDRRYNEQFF.

This sequence joins TRBV9 and TRBJ1-2; no clear D. Germline CDR1 SGDLS, CDR2 YYNGEE. Between the trimmed V and J ends, which lost 3 bases and 6 bases, there was a span of 12 bases. There are 13 residues in the CDR3. The CDR3 DNA is TGTGCCAGCAGCGGATCCTTGTCACATGGCTACACCTTC. It codes for CASSGSLSHGYTF.

CDR3 residues: CASSQYFPSSTDTQYF. The CDR3 region has the DNA TGTGCCAGCAGCCAATATTTTCCTTCTAGCACAGATACGCAGTATTTT. The gene calls are TRBV3-1 (or the pseudogene TRBV3-2) and TRBJ2-3, with no clear D. Trimming took off 2 bases at V and 0 bases at J, with 12 bases between the two ends. The CDR3 runs to 16 residues. Germline assignment: CDR1 LGHDT and CDR2 YNNKEL (reference sequence).

This chain joins TRBV4-1 and TRBJ2-1, with D unresolved. This CDR3 is built from 17 residues. CDR1 and CDR2 (germline): MGHRA, YSYEKL. V was cut by 0 bases and J by 6 bases, with 18 bases left in between. CDR3 amino acids: CASSQDWPRSLSNEQFF. The CDR3 bases are TGCGCCAGCAGCCAAGATTGGCCACGGAGTTTGTCCAATGAGCAGTTCTTC.

J is TRBJ2-1 and V is TRBV6-5; 10 nucleotides align to TRBD2. The CDR3 runs to 15 residues. After removal of 5 bases from V and 6 bases from J, the junction contained 7 bases not matched to a gene. The germline V gene has CDR1 MNHEY and CDR2 SVGAGI. Here the CDR3 reads CASSTLAGALNEQFF. CDR3 nucleotides: TGTGCCAGCAGTACCCTAGCGGGAGCTCTCAATGAGCAGTTCTTC.

V is TRBV10-2 and J is TRBJ2-7, with D unresolved. Germline loops: CDR1 WSHSY, CDR2 SAAADI. V was trimmed by 6 bases and J by 0 bases, leaving 9 bases between them. The CDR3 spans 13 residues. CDR3 in amino acids: CASRVGNSYEQYF. The CDR3 coding sequence is TGCGCCAGCAGGGTAGGGAACTCCTACGAGCAGTACTTC.

This rearrangement joins TRBV11-2 to TRBJ2-5; D is ambiguous. The CDR3 consists of 11 residues. The germline CDR1 and CDR2 sequences are SGHAT and FQNNGV. Trimming left V 1 base short and J 5 bases short, with 2 bases between. The CDR3 DNA reads TGTGCCAGCAGCTTAGTGGAGACCCAGTACTTC. Translating gives CASSLVETQYF.

This sequence joins TRBV7-9 and TRBJ2-1; the match to TRBD2 covers 10 bases. V shed 1 base, J shed 8 bases, and the junction held 11 bases outside the gene matches. Looked up from germline, CDR1 is SEHNR and CDR2 is FQNEAQ (reference sequence). This CDR3 is built from 17 residues. The CDR3 nucleotides read TGTGCCAGCAGCTTAGGACTAGCGGGTATTCAACGGGATGAGCAGTTCTTC. It translates to CASSLGLAGIQRDEQFF.

The V call is TRBV9, the J call TRBJ2-7; D is unresolved. The germline V gene has CDR1 SGDLS and CDR2 YYNGEE. The CDR3 runs to 14 residues. The V end lost 2 bases, the J end lost 4 bases, and 13 bases lay between the germline ends. In nucleotides, the CDR3 is TGTGCCAGCAGCGTTGGGATTCAGCCGTACGAGCAGTACTTC. It specifies CASSVGIQPYEQYF.

The chain combines TRBV2 with TRBJ1-1, with unresolved D. Germline CDR1 reads SNHLY; CDR2 reads FYNNEI. The V end lost 5 bases, the J end lost 1 base, and 8 bases lay between the germline ends. The CDR3 is 13 amino acids. The CDR3 DNA follows: TGTGCCAGCAGTCTGACACAGAACACTGAAGCTTTCTTT. Amino acids: CASSLTQNTEAFF.

The genes are TRBV10-3 and TRBJ2-7, with D possibly called TRBD1 or TRBD2 (5 bases each). Per germline, CDR1 ENHRY and CDR2 SYGVKD. This CDR3 is built from 15 residues. V was clipped by 4 bases and J by 3 bases, with 16 bases between them. The CDR3 sequence is CAISGSGSYGYEQYF. The CDR3 region has the DNA TGTGCCATCAGTGGGTCAGGGAGTTACGGCTACGAGCAGTACTTC.

The chain couples TRBV6-5 to TRBJ2-2; 8 nucleotides line up with TRBD2. Unmatched junction bases numbered 6, after V lost 7 bases and J lost 5 bases. Germline values: CDR1 MNHEY, CDR2 SVGAGI. The CDR3 spans 14 residues. The CDR3 DNA follows: TGTGCCAGCATCGGAGCGGGAGATACCGGGGAGCTGTTTTTT. Encoded protein: CASIGAGDTGELFF.

V usage is TRBV4-1 and J usage is TRBJ2-2; D is uncertain. The V end was cut by 1 base, the J end by 6 bases, with 12 bases between. The germline gives CDR1 MGHRA, CDR2 YSYEKL. The CDR3 is made up of 15 amino acids. The CDR3 spells CASSQGPIPPGELFF. The CDR3 bases are TGCGCCAGCAGCCAAGGGCCCATCCCACCCGGGGAGCTGTTTTTT.

The chain recombines TRBV4-3 with TRBJ1-2, with D hard to call. Germline CDR1 reads LGHNA; CDR2 reads YSLEER. V gave up 5 bases and J gave up 2 bases, with 12 bases separating them. The CDR3 covers 14 residues. The CDR3: CASSSARINYGYTF. The CDR3 DNA reads as TGCGCCAGCAGCTCGGCCAGGATAAACTATGGCTACACCTTC.

The gene calls are TRBV29-1 and TRBJ1-3; 8 bases map to TRBD1. This CDR3 has 13 residues. J was trimmed by 2 bases and V by 7 bases; bases with no gene match: 4. CDR1 is SQVTM, CDR2 ANQGSEA, per germline. The CDR3 DNA sequence: TGCAGCGGGAAGACAGGGGCTGGAAACACCATATATTTT. This sequence encodes CSGKTGAGNTIYF.

The genes are TRBV5-1 and TRBJ2-3, with TRBD1 as a possible D gene (5 bases). Germline-derived CDR1 and CDR2 are SGHRS and YFSETQ. V lost 1 base to trimming and J lost 5 bases, with 11 bases between them. The CDR3 extends over 14 amino acids. The CDR3 nucleotides read TGCGCCAGCAGCTTGCCCGGCAGGGAAGATACGCAGTATTTT. This gives the protein CASSLPGREDTQYF.

This rearrangement joins TRBV6-2 or TRBV6-3 to TRBJ2-3, with TRBD2 matching 8 bases. The germline V gene has CDR1 MNHEY and CDR2 SVGEGT. The CDR3 is made up of 14 amino acids. V lost 5 bases to trimming and J lost 4 bases; unmatched junction nucleotides: 5. The CDR3, as DNA: TGTGCCAGCAGTACGGGACTAGGGGCAGATACGCAGTATTTT. Translation gives CASSTGLGADTQYF.

The CDR3 region has the DNA TGTGCCAGCAGCTATGACGGAAACTATGGCTACACCTTC. Its protein product is CASSYDGNYGYTF. The gene calls are TRBV5-6 and TRBJ1-2; no reliable D call. There are 13 residues in the CDR3. CDR1 SGHDT and CDR2 YYEEEE come from the germline V gene. The germline V and J ends were trimmed by 3 bases and 2 bases, with 8 bases remaining between them. The full variable domain, completed using reference TRBV5-6 and TRBJ1-2, is DAGVTQSPTHLIKTRGQQVTLRCSPKSGHDTVSWYQQALGQGPQFIFQYYEEEERQRGNFPDRFSGHQFPNYSSELNVNALLLGDSALYLCASSYDGNYGYTFGSGTRLTVV.

V and J are TRBV7-2 and TRBJ2-3, with 9 nucleotides matching TRBD2. The CDR3 is made up of 15 amino acids. Trimming cost V 5 bases and J 2 bases; bases outside gene matches: 5. Germline CDR1 and CDR2: SGHTA and FQGNSA. The CDR3 loop is CASSPIAGDTDTQYF. The DNA of the CDR3 is TGTGCCAGCAGCCCTATAGCGGGAGACACAGATACGCAGTATTTT.

This chain uses TRBV4-3 with TRBJ2-3; D uncertain. Germline loops: CDR1 LGHNA, CDR2 YSLEER. This CDR3 is built from 14 residues. V was shortened by 0 bases and J by 4 bases, with 8 bases between the two germline ends. The CDR3 loop reads CASSQDRQPDTQYF. CDR3 in DNA: TGCGCCAGCAGCCAAGATAGGCAGCCAGATACGCAGTATTTT.

CDR3 coding DNA: TGTGCCAGCAGTTTACAGGGGAGTGAAAAACTGTTTTTT. Translation: CASSLQGSEKLFF. The gene calls are TRBV5-4 and TRBJ1-4; 7 positions match TRBD1. Germline CDR1 is SGHNT and CDR2 is YYREEE (reference sequence). The trim removed 5 bases at V and 7 bases at J, leaving 5 bases unmatched. The CDR3 totals 13 residues.

This clone showed up just once. This rearrangement joins TRBV9 to TRBJ1-4, with 7 nucleotides matching TRBD1. V shed 3 bases and J 5 bases; nucleotides not matched to a gene: 7. The CDR3 is 15 amino acids. In germline, CDR1 is SGDLS, CDR2 YYNGEE. This chain's CDR3 is CASSGGQSLNEKLFF. The CDR3 coding sequence is TGTGCCAGCAGCGGGGGACAGAGCCTGAATGAAAAACTGTTTTTT.

V gene TRBV19 combines with J gene TRBJ1-4; 9 bases fit TRBD1. Per the germline V gene, CDR1 is LNHDA and CDR2 is SQIVND (reference sequence). This CDR3 spans 15 amino acids. Trimming at V came to 4 bases and at J to 9 bases, leaving 9 bases not matched to a gene. CDR3 bases: TGTGCCAGTAGTACCAAACAGGGGGCGCAGAAAAAACTGTTTTTT. Translating gives CASSTKQGAQKKLFF.

The chain couples TRBV11-3 to TRBJ2-3; 10 positions agree with TRBD1. Germline trimming cut 5 bases from V and 4 bases from J; bases unmatched to any gene: 3. Germline V gene data show CDR1 as SGHNT and CDR2 as YENEEA. CDR3 length: 14 residues. This CDR3 reads CASSPGQGADTQYF. As DNA, the CDR3 is TGTGCCAGCAGCCCAGGACAGGGGGCAGATACGCAGTATTTT.

The chain joins TRBV19 to TRBJ2-3; D might be TRBD1 (5 bases). Trimming pared 4 bases from V and 3 bases from J, leaving 11 bases between. Germline lookup yields CDR1 LNHDA and CDR2 SQIVND (reference sequence). The CDR3 contains 14 residues. The CDR3 region is CASSTGWGTDTQYF. The CDR3 nucleotides are TGTGCCAGTAGTACAGGGTGGGGTACAGATACGCAGTATTTT.

J is TRBJ1-1 and V is TRBV18; D unresolved. CDR1 is KGHSH and CDR2 is LQKENI in the germline V gene. The ends were cut back, 3 bases at V and 0 bases at J, with 11 bases in the middle. CDR3 length equals 15 residues. The CDR3 here is CASSPPAGLNTEAFF. The CDR3 DNA follows: TGTGCCAGCTCACCTCCCGCGGGGTTGAACACTGAAGCTTTCTTT.

The V and J genes are TRBV29-1 and TRBJ2-7, with 11 bases matching TRBD2. This CDR3 spans 14 amino acids. V lost 4 bases to trimming and J lost 5 bases; unmatched junction nucleotides: 7. Germline loops: CDR1 SQVTM, CDR2 ANQGSEA. The CDR3 here is CSVVTSGRVDEQYF. The CDR3 DNA follows: TGCAGCGTTGTTACTAGCGGGAGAGTTGACGAGCAGTACTTC.

The chain couples TRBV19 to TRBJ2-1, with TRBD2 matching over 7 bases. The CDR3 loop spans 15 amino acids. CDR1 is LNHDA, CDR2 SQIVND, per germline (reference sequence). The J segment lost 7 bases and the V segment lost 4 bases, leaving 10 bases of the junction unmatched. The CDR3 spells CASSTPGLDRNEQFF. The CDR3, as DNA: TGTGCCAGTAGTACTCCTGGACTAGACCGGAATGAGCAGTTCTTC.